This is a list of T cell receptor beta chains from one sample in a study of shared clonotypes between healthy human individuals. This table comes from immunoSEQ multiplex PCR, and its TCRdb copy is limited to in-frame clones, with some not included. The sample includes 2,500,000 or so clones, more than 80% of them seen just once. Sequencing used naive CD4+ T cells sorted from blood. The receptors derive from a man between 18 and 29 years old in good health. Each CDR3 is given with its conserved first and last residue. D genes are given only for firm matches. Only part of the rows carry a size: once, few, many, or a class if the clone is expanded.

>TRBJ2-3|-|TRBD1|TRBV5-4
TGTGCCAGCAGCTTCACAGGGGGGGATACGCAGTATTTT
CASSFTGGDTQYF
>TRBJ1-5|-|-|TRBV28
TGTGCCAGCAGTTTTTCATCCCCCAGAAGCAATCAGCCCCAGCATTTT
CASSFSSPRSNQPQHF
>TRBJ1-2|-|TRBD1|TRBV27
TGTGCCAGCAGTTCGACAGGGGGCGGCGACTATGGCTACACCTTC
CASSSTGGGDYGYTF
>TRBJ1-2|few|TRBD1|TRBV30
TGTGCCTCGATCCGGGACAGGGAAGGCTACACCTTC
CASIRDREGYTF
>TRBJ2-1|-|-|TRBV27
TGTGCCACCAGAAGTCCCTCAGGGCGGTACAATGAGCAGTTCTTC
CATRSPSGRYNEQFF
>TRBJ2-5|-|-|TRBV5-8
TGTGCCAGCAGCTTGAGGACAGCACAAGAGACCCAGTACTTC
CASSLRTAQETQYF
>TRBJ2-6|-|TRBD1|TRBV12-5
TGTGCTAGTGGTCCGGGACAGGGGACCGGGGCCAACGTCCTGACTTTC
CASGPGQGTGANVLTF
>TRBJ2-3|once|TRBD1|TRBV5-4
TGTGCCAGCAGCTTCGGGACAGCAACAGATACGCAGTATTTT
CASSFGTATDTQYF
>TRBJ2-7|-|-|TRBV5-1
TGCGCCAGCAGCTTGGTCGTGGGGACGACCTACGAGCAGTACTTC
CASSLVVGTTYEQYF
>TRBJ2-7|-|TRBD1|TRBV28
TGTGCCAGCAGGGGGACCCGGGACAGCCCCTACGAGCAGTACTTC
CASRGTRDSPYEQYF
>TRBJ1-4|once|-|TRBV7-9
TGTGCCAGCAGTCCACCCGCTGCAACTAATGAAAAACTGTTTTTT
CASSPPAATNEKLFF
>TRBJ2-7|-|-|TRBV6-1
TGTGCCAGCAGTCAGGATCCCTACGAGCAGTACTTC
CASSQDPYEQYF
>TRBJ1-2|-|-|TRBV28
TGTGCCAGCAGCTTACCCCAACCGGGAGGCTACACCTTC
CASSLPQPGGYTF
>TRBJ1-2|few|-|TRBV10-1
TGCGCCAGCAGTTCAGAGCGGGGAAACTACACCTTC
CASSSERGNYTF
>TRBJ1-2|-|TRBD1|TRBV28
TGTGCCAGCAGACCGGGACAGGGTGGTGGCTACACCTTC
CASRPGQGGGYTF
>TRBJ2-1|-|TRBD2|TRBV6-6
TGTGCCAGCAGACCTGGGACTAGCAGAACCTACAATGAGCAGTTCTTC
CASRPGTSRTYNEQFF
>TRBJ1-5|-|-|TRBV21-1
-
CASSRSFGTGIPLSNQPQHF
>TRBJ2-7|-|-|TRBV30
TGTGCCTGGAGTGTATCAGGTTACGAGCAGTACTTC
CAWSVSGYEQYF
>TRBJ1-5|-|TRBD1|TRBV4-1
TGCGCCAGCAGCCATTCCTCCGGGACAGGGAACAGCAATCAGCCCCAGCATTTT
CASSHSSGTGNSNQPQHF
>TRBJ1-5|-|-|TRBV19
TGTGCCAGTAACGTCCAGCCCCAGCATTTT
CASNVQPQHF
>TRBJ1-2|-|-|TRBV19
TGTGCCAGTAGTATGTACACGTGGTATGGCTACACCTTC
CASSMYTWYGYTF
>TRBJ1-1|-|-|TRBV4-1
TGCGCCAGCAGACGGGACACGAACACTGAAGCTTTCTTT
CASRRDTNTEAFF
>TRBJ2-7|-|-|TRBV30
TGTGCCTGGACTATCGGGGGAGCCTACGAGCAGTACTTC
CAWTIGGAYEQYF
>TRBJ1-4|once|-|TRBV28
TGTGCCAGCAGTTGGACAAGAGGTGAAAAACTGTTTTTT
CASSWTRGEKLFF
>TRBJ1-6|-|-|TRBV15
TGTGCCACCAGCAGGGGTTTGGAGGGTAATTCACCCCTCCACTTT
CATSRGLEGNSPLHF
>TRBJ1-1|-|-|TRBV25-1
TGTGCCAGCAGCGATGGGACGGGAGCTTTCTTT
CASSDGTGAFF
>TRBJ2-3|-|-|TRBV6-6
TGTGCCAGCAGTTTTCTGTTTGGCGGGAGCACAGATACGCAGTATTTT
CASSFLFGGSTDTQYF
>TRBJ2-5|-|TRBD2|TRBV7-7
TGTGCTAGCAGCTTAGTGGTAGCGGGGGTACAAGAGACCCAGTACTTC
CASSLVVAGVQETQYF
>TRBJ2-7|-|TRBD1|TRBV5-1
TGCGCCAGCGGGCCGACAGGGGGCAGCTACGAGCAGTACTTC
CASGPTGGSYEQYF
>TRBJ1-4|-|TRBD1|TRBV5-1
TGCGCCAGCAGCCCCGGACAGGGGGAGTCTAATGAAAAACTGTTTTTT
CASSPGQGESNEKLFF
>TRBJ1-6|-|TRBD1|TRBV30
TGTGCCTGGAGCGTCGACAGGGGTAATTCACCCCTCCACTTT
CAWSVDRGNSPLHF
>TRBJ2-2|-|-|TRBV7-2
TGTGCCAGCAGCTTATATGCCCGGGAGCTGTTTTTT
CASSLYARELFF
>TRBJ2-7|-|TRBD1|TRBV7-9
TGTGCCAGCAGCTTAGGGACAGGGGATAATCTCTACGAGCAGTACTTC
CASSLGTGDNLYEQYF
>TRBJ1-5|-|-|TRBV10-2
TGCGCCAGCAGTGAGAGGGTTGCTAGCAATCAGCCCCAGCATTTT
CASSERVASNQPQHF